The T cell receptor beta chain described here comes from a study of T-cell reconstitution after alpha-beta-depleted transplantation in children. Using unique molecular identifiers, the investigators prepared the TCRbeta library. TCRdb re-called the PCR reads with MiXCR, one entry per CDR3 protein. The data contain about 300,000 distinct CDR3 sequences, around a tenth of them seen just once; the ten biggest clones take up less than 9%. This clonotype was observed at least ten times. The antigen is not known. Germline CDR1 reads SGHRS; CDR2 reads YFSETQ. CDR3 length: 16 residues. V lost 0 bases and J lost 0, with 9 bases in between. Study results and limitations: It was newly produced T cells that mostly accounted for T-cell counts and diversity one year after transplant. Reportedly, roughly two months post-transplant, alpha-beta T cells arose from several hundred expanded graft clones. High day-60 TCRbeta diversity in some patients came from surviving recipient T cells and thymic progenitors.

This sequence joins TRBV5-1 and TRBJ2-2; D perhaps matches TRBD2 (6 bases). The material sequenced was PBMCs, taken before TCRalphabeta/CD19-depleted stem cell transplant. The TCR sequence derives from a boy younger than two with acute myeloid leukemia, due to receive a stem cell transplant. The DNA for the CDR3 is TGCGCCAGCAGCTTGGTGCGGGGATCGAACACCGGGGAGCTGTTTTTT. Protein: CASSLVRGSNTGELFF.